The clone carrying this TCR beta chain was detected once. The sample is drawn from a study of T cells in narcolepsy. The method was immunoSEQ multiplex PCR; TCRdb's version includes in-frame clones alone and lacks a portion of them. Of about 41,000 clones listed, about 91% are singletons. V lost 6 bases and J 5 bases, leaving 14 bases between the germline ends. This CDR3 is built from 15 residues. Germline V lookup: CDR1 SNHLY, CDR2 FYNNEI. The sample comprised CD45RA- memory CD4+ T cells from PBMCs. The source of this sequence is a human donor with narcolepsy. The rearrangement uses TRBV2 and TRBJ1-6; D is perhaps TRBD1 (5 bases). CDR3 in amino acids: CASRGTAANNSPLHF. CDR3 in DNA: TGTGCCAGCAGAGGGACCGCTGCTAATAATTCACCCCTCCACTTT. The whole variable domain, filled in from reference TRBV2 and TRBJ1-6, reads EPEVTQTPSHQVTQMGQEVILRCVPISNHLYFYWYRQILGQKVEFLVSFYNNEISEKSEIFDDQFSVERPDGSNFTLKIRSTKLEDSAMYFCASRGTAANNSPLHFGNGTRLTVT.